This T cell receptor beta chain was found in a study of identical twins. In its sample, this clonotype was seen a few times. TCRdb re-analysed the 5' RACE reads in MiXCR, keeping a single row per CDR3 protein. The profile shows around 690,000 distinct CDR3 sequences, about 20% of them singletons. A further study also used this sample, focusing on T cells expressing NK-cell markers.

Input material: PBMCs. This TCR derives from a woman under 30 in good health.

Here the CDR3 DNA reads TGTGCCTGGAGTACTTCACCTCGGGACAGGGCTAGTAGTGAGCAGTTCTTC. Amino acids: CAWSTSPRDRASSEQFF. The rearrangement links TRBV30 to TRBJ2-1, with TRBD1 matching over 9 bases. Germline CDR1 reads GTSNPN; CDR2 reads SVGIG (reference sequence). This CDR3 comprises 17 residues. Losses at the gene ends were 2 bases for V and 9 bases for J; bases not matched to a gene: 17.